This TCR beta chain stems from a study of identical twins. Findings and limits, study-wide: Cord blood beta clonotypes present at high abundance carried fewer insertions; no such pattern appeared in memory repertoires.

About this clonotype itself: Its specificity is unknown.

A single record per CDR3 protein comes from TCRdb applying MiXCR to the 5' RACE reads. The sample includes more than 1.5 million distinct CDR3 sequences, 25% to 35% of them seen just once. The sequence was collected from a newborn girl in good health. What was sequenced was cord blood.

The CDR3 loop reads CASSQERELTEAFF. The DNA of the CDR3 is TGCGCCAGCAGCCAAGAAAGGGAGCTGACTGAAGCTTTCTTT. The V call is TRBV4-1, the J call TRBJ1-1; D gene unclear. The CDR3 sequence is 14 residues long. CDR1 and CDR2 (germline): MGHRA, YSYEKL. V dropped 0 bases and J dropped 5 bases, with 10 bases sitting between them.